The 7 T cell receptor beta chains below were found in one sample sequenced in a study of blood T cell repertoires in COVID-19. Profiled with immunoSEQ multiplex PCR; TCRdb holds only in-frame clones, not every one. The sample holds some 45,000 clones, roughly nine tenths seen once. The specimen was peripheral blood. These receptors were taken from a human donor in a cohort sampled during active COVID-19.

The table lists this clone with a count of one. The V call is TRBV16, the J call TRBJ1-5; D not certain. Germline CDR1 is KGHSY and CDR2 is FQNENV. Trimming stripped 3 bases from V and 0 bases from J, with 12 bases between. The CDR3 has 16 residues. CDR3 amino acids: CASSQAGSYSNQPQHF. The CDR3 DNA is TGTGCCAGCAGCCAGGCGGGGTCTTATAGCAATCAGCCCCAGCATTTT.

This sequence joins TRBV5-1 and TRBJ2-7; 7 bases align to TRBD2. This CDR3 is built from 14 residues. After removal of 3 bases from V and 4 bases from J, the junction contained 7 bases not matched to a gene. Germline V CDR1 and CDR2: SGHRS, YFSETQ. In nucleotides, the CDR3 is TGCGCCAGCAGCTGGACCGGGGAGGGGTACGAGCAGTACTTC. It yields the protein CASSWTGEGYEQYF.

This clone was detected a few times. This sequence joins TRBV19 and TRBJ2-7; TRBD1 matches 9 bases. With V trimmed by 4 bases and J by 2 bases, 6 bases remained unmatched. CDR1 is LNHDA, CDR2 SQIVND, per germline (reference sequence). The CDR3 runs 15 residues. The CDR3 loop reads CASSTMTGGAYEQYF. The CDR3 DNA sequence: TGTGCCAGTAGTACCATGACAGGGGGAGCCTACGAGCAGTACTTC.

The rearrangement uses TRBV13 and TRBJ1-1, with no clear D. This CDR3 comprises 12 residues. V gave up 5 bases and J gave up 4 bases, with 8 bases separating them. Germline lookup yields CDR1 PRHDT and CDR2 FYEKMQ (reference sequence). The CDR3, as DNA: TGTGCCAGCAGCCCCGGTAGCACTGAAGCTTTCTTT. Translation: CASSPGSTEAFF.

This clone is medium-sized within its sample. This chain connects TRBV12-5 to TRBJ1-5, with a tentative D call TRBD1 (6 bases). Trimming removed 6 bases from V and 4 bases from J, with 13 bases in between. Germline V gene sequence: CDR1 LGHNT, CDR2 FRNRAP. This CDR3 has 14 amino acids. The CDR3 DNA reads TGTGCTAGTGGCCCGACAGGCTCAAATCAGCCCCAGCATTTT. Encoded protein: CASGPTGSNQPQHF.

CDR3 protein: CASSTPGGGVNQPQHF. CDR3 nucleotides: TGTGCCAGCAGTACCCCCGGAGGAGGGGTAAATCAGCCCCAGCATTTT. This chain uses TRBV28 with TRBJ1-5; TRBD1 is a possible D gene (5 bases). V lost 5 bases to trimming and J lost 4 bases, with 18 bases between them. The germline CDR1 and CDR2 sequences are MDHEN and SYDVKM. The CDR3 is made up of 16 amino acids. Together with reference TRBV28 and TRBJ1-5, the CDR3 gives the full variable domain: DVKVTQSSRYLVKRTGEKVFLECVQDMDHENMFWYRQDPGLGLRLIYFSYDVKMKEKGDIPEGYSVSREKKERFSLILESASTNQTSMYLCASSTPGGGVNQPQHFGDGTRLSIL.

This chain links TRBV7-8 with TRBJ2-3; maybe TRBD2 (6 bases). This CDR3 contains 15 residues. Trimming took 1 base from V and 5 from J, leaving 13 bases between them. Germline V CDR1 and CDR2: SGHVS, FQNEAQ. The DNA for the CDR3 is TGTGCCAGCAGCTTAGGATCGCGGGGAGGAGATACGCAGTATTTT. Encoded protein: CASSLGSRGGDTQYF.